Shown below are 15 T cell receptor beta chains from a single sample sequenced in a study of OX40 agonist ivuxolimab in advanced cancers. The table came from immunoSEQ multiplex PCR; TCRdb's copy has only in-frame clones and leaves some out. The data contain roughly 45,000 clones, around 90% of them singletons. The material was CD4+ or CD8+ T cells sorted from blood, obtained in a trial of the OX40 agonist ivuxolimab. Every receptor here comes from an adult with an advanced solid tumor such as melanoma, head and neck, liver or kidney cancer.

The chain recombines TRBV14 with TRBJ2-1; a possible D gene is TRBD2 (5 bases). The CDR3 has 15 amino acids. Per the germline V gene, CDR1 is SGHDN and CDR2 is FVKESK. Between the trimmed V and J ends, which lost 5 bases and 4 bases, there was a span of 15 bases. The CDR3 sequence is CASSGGPIGYNEQFF. The CDR3 nucleotides read TGTGCCAGCAGCGGAGGCCCTATTGGGTACAATGAGCAGTTCTTC.

The chain combines TRBV28 with TRBJ2-7; TRBD1 might be the D (5 bases). V was cut by 6 bases and J by 0 bases, with 12 bases left in between. Germline CDR1 reads MDHEN; CDR2 reads SYDVKM. The CDR3 covers 14 residues. CDR3 sequence (DNA): TGTGCCAGCAGCACAGGCTCTAGCTCCTACGAGCAGTACTTC. Residues: CASSTGSSSYEQYF.

The J gene is TRBJ2-6, the V gene TRBV29-1; D gene unclear. This CDR3 has 14 amino acids. Trimming removed 1 base at V and 0 bases at J, with 4 bases between. Germline lookup yields CDR1 SQVTM and CDR2 ANQGSEA. CDR3 sequence reads: CSVEVNSGANVLTF. For the CDR3, the DNA is TGCAGCGTTGAAGTCAACTCTGGGGCCAACGTCCTGACTTTC.

This chain connects TRBV7-6 to TRBJ1-4; 8 nucleotides agree with TRBD1. Looked up from germline, CDR1 is SGHVS and CDR2 is FNYEAQ. The CDR3 spans 14 residues. Germline trimming cut 5 bases from V and 5 bases from J; bases unmatched to any gene: 4. As DNA, the CDR3 is TGTGCCAGCAGCCGAGGACAGGGAAATGAAAAACTGTTTTTT. Its translation is CASSRGQGNEKLFF.

The rearrangement uses TRBV19 and TRBJ1-1; a weak D match, TRBD1 (5 bases). The length of the CDR3 is 13 residues. V gave up 2 bases and J gave up 2 bases, with 6 bases separating them. The germline CDR1 and CDR2 sequences are LNHDA and SQIVND (reference sequence). The CDR3 bases are TGTGCCAGTAGTATAAGGGGAAACACTGAAGCTTTCTTT. Amino acids: CASSIRGNTEAFF.

This rearrangement joins TRBV25-1 to TRBJ2-5, with 7 bases that match TRBD1. CDR3 size: 15 residues. Trimming cost V 2 bases and J 5 bases; bases outside gene matches: 8. Germline lookup yields CDR1 MGHDK and CDR2 SYGVNS. CDR3 DNA sequence: TGTGCCAGCAGTGAACCCGGGACAGCAAGGGAGACCCAGTACTTC. Translation gives CASSEPGTARETQYF. Combining the CDR3 with reference TRBV25-1 and TRBJ2-5 gives the whole variable domain EADIYQTPRYLVIGTGKKITLECSQTMGHDKMYWYQQDPGMELHLIHYSYGVNSTEKGDLSSESTVSRIRTEHFPLTLESARPSHTSQYLCASSEPGTARETQYFGPGTRLLVL.

V is TRBV15 and J is TRBJ1-1; D is uncertain. Germline V gives CDR1 LNHNV, CDR2 YYDKDF (reference sequence). The CDR3 totals 15 residues. Trimming removed 5 bases at V and 0 bases at J, with 13 bases between. The CDR3 is CATSPRRGMNTEAFF. CDR3 bases: TGTGCCACCAGCCCTCGGAGAGGGATGAACACTGAAGCTTTCTTT.

This clone has only one observation. The chain joins TRBV29-1 to TRBJ2-7, with TRBD2 matching over 10 bases. Germline assignment: CDR1 SQVTM and CDR2 ANQGSEA. The CDR3 totals 15 residues. V lost 1 base and J lost 6; bases outside the gene matches: 9. The CDR3 region is CSVEGGASGSFEQYF. CDR3 nucleotides: TGCAGCGTTGAAGGTGGGGCTAGCGGGAGCTTCGAGCAGTACTTC.

Only one count was recorded for this clone. This chain's CDR3 is CASSLLPVDSYNEQFF. The CDR3 nucleotides are TGCGCCAGCAGCTTACTCCCCGTCGACTCCTACAATGAGCAGTTCTTC. V and J are TRBV5-1 and TRBJ2-1; D ambiguous. Germline assignment: CDR1 SGHRS and CDR2 YFSETQ. V shed 2 bases and J shed 0 bases, with 12 bases lying between them. The CDR3 has 16 amino acids. Drawing the rest from reference TRBV5-1 and TRBJ2-1, the complete variable domain is KAGVTQTPRYLIKTRGQQVTLSCSPISGHRSVSWYQQTPGQGLQFLFEYFSETQRNKGNFPGRFSGRQFSNSRSEMNVSTLELGDSALYLCASSLLPVDSYNEQFFGPGTRLTVL.

The rearrangement uses TRBV19 and TRBJ2-1, with 8 positions matching TRBD2. CDR3 length equals 13 residues. Germline CDR1 is LNHDA and CDR2 is SQIVND (reference sequence). V dropped 7 bases and J dropped 3; count of bases not matched to a gene: 2. The CDR3 DNA sequence: TGTGCCAGTACGGGGGGGAGCTACAATGAGCAGTTCTTC. It is translated as CASTGGSYNEQFF.

V usage is TRBV7-2 and J usage is TRBJ2-1; D is undetermined. The CDR3 spans 12 residues. CDR1 and CDR2 from the germline V gene are SGHTA and FQGNSA. V was pared by 5 bases and J by 8 bases, with 10 bases between. Written as DNA, the CDR3 is TGTGCCAGCAGCCCCATCAACGATGAGCAGTTCTTC. This translates into CASSPINDEQFF.

The chain recombines TRBV7-9 with TRBJ2-5, with D uncertain. Germline V gene lookup returns CDR1 SEHNR and CDR2 FQNEAQ (reference sequence). This CDR3 has 14 amino acids. The germline V and J ends were trimmed by 3 bases and 5 bases, with 13 bases remaining between them. The CDR3 bases are TGTGCCAGCAGCTTGCTATTGGGCAGCGAGACCCAGTACTTC. Its protein is CASSLLLGSETQYF.

The chain uses TRBV7-8 and TRBJ2-1, with TRBD2 matching over 9 bases. V lost 5 bases and J lost 0; bases outside the gene matches: 2. The CDR3 totals 15 residues. Germline V gene data show CDR1 as SGHVS and CDR2 as FQNEAQ. In DNA form, the CDR3 reads TGTGCCAGCAGCGTTAGCGGGAGCTCCTACAATGAGCAGTTCTTC. The encoded protein is CASSVSGSSYNEQFF.

The chain links TRBV6-6 to TRBJ1-4; a possible D gene is TRBD1 (5 bases). The V end was cut by 5 bases, the J end by 7 bases, with 17 bases between. In germline, CDR1 is MNHNY, CDR2 SVGAGI (reference sequence). The CDR3 runs 15 residues. The CDR3 loop is CASSKPQGGSEKLFF. The CDR3 coding sequence is TGTGCCAGCAGTAAGCCCCAGGGAGGGAGTGAAAAACTGTTTTTT.

The rearrangement joins TRBV6-1 to TRBJ2-5; 8 bases match TRBD2. CDR3 length equals 13 residues. The V gene end was trimmed by 2 bases and the J gene end by 6 bases; junction bases not matched to a gene: 2. Germline CDR1 MNHNS, CDR2 SASEGT. CDR3 loop: CASSETSGQTQYF. For the CDR3, the DNA is TGTGCCAGCAGTGAAACTAGCGGTCAGACCCAGTACTTC.